The rows below give T cell receptor beta chains drawn from one sample of a study of breast tumors, draining lymph nodes, adjacent tissues. TCRdb processed the multiplex PCR reads anew with MiXCR; each CDR3 protein has one entry. Of nearly 200,000 distinct CDR3 sequences listed, approximately 31% are singletons. The material sequenced was axillary lymph node tissue. The receptor set was obtained from a female donor with breast cancer. Some clones in this sample may be carry-over from other donors' samples. Both conserved end residues are part of each CDR3. Fields, in order: J gene, V gene, clone size, D gene, CDR3 length, CDR3 DNA, CDR3 protein. A D gene is named only where the DNA matches it firmly. Expanded clones get a size class; other rows say once, few or many, or leave the size out.

J: TRBJ2-3
V: TRBV5-1
size: -
D: -
length: 15
DNA: TGCGCCAGCAGCTTGACAGCCATGAACACAGATACGCAGTATTTT
CDR3: CASSLTAMNTDTQYF

J: TRBJ1-6
V: TRBV5-1
size: -
D: -
length: 14
DNA: TGCGCCAGCAGCCCGACAGGTGACGATTCTCCCCTCCACTTT
CDR3: CASSPTGDDSPLHF

J: TRBJ1-4
V: TRBV10-2
size: -
D: -
length: 16
DNA: TGCGCCAGCAGTGAGCTAACAGGGCAGGTTAATGAAAAACTGTTTTTT
CDR3: CASSELTGQVNEKLFF

J: TRBJ1-6
V: TRBV28
size: many
D: -
length: 16
DNA: TGTGCCAGCAGTTTACCGCGGGGAGGGGATAATTCACCCCTCCACTTT
CDR3: CASSLPRGGDNSPLHF

J: TRBJ2-1
V: TRBV7-2
size: many
D: -
length: 14
DNA: TGTGCCAGCAGCCCCCGGCCGGGAGTTTATGAGCAGTTCTTC
CDR3: CASSPRPGVYEQFF

J: TRBJ2-7
V: TRBV4-1
size: many
D: -
length: 16
DNA: TGCGCCAGCAGCCAAAAGATTACAGGGCTCTCCTACGAGCAGTACTTC
CDR3: CASSQKITGLSYEQYF

J: TRBJ1-1
V: TRBV6-6
size: -
D: -
length: 16
DNA: TGTGCCAGCGTCCAGGGTAGTCAGATCATGAACACTGAAGCTTTCTTT
CDR3: CASVQGSQIMNTEAFF

J: TRBJ1-6
V: TRBV19
size: -
D: -
length: 16
DNA: TGTGCCAGTAGTCTCCCGACTGGGAGGTACAATTCACCCCTCCACTTT
CDR3: CASSLPTGRYNSPLHF

J: TRBJ2-7
V: TRBV7-9
size: many
D: -
length: 14
DNA: TGTGCCAGCAGCTTAGCGGGACCCTCCTACGAGCAGTACTTC
CDR3: CASSLAGPSYEQYF

J: TRBJ2-3
V: TRBV7-9
size: many
D: -
length: 15
DNA: TGTGCCAGCAGCTCCCCCCGGGACAGCACAGATACGCAGTATTTT
CDR3: CASSSPRDSTDTQYF

J: TRBJ2-2
V: TRBV7-2
size: -
D: TRBD1
length: 14
DNA: TGTGCCAGCAGCCACCGACAGGGGAGCGGGGAGCTGTTTTTT
CDR3: CASSHRQGSGELFF

J: TRBJ2-1
V: TRBV20-1
size: many
D: TRBD2
length: 18
DNA: TGCAGTGCTAGAGATGGCCGGGGGGGAATTAACCGCTACAATGAGCAGTTCTTC
CDR3: CSARDGRGGINRYNEQFF

J: TRBJ2-7
V: TRBV6-6
size: many
D: TRBD2
length: 15
DNA: TGTGCCAGCAGTTACTCGGGGGGGGGACCCTACGAGCAGTACTTC
CDR3: CASSYSGGGPYEQYF

J: TRBJ2-1
V: TRBV20-1
size: many
D: TRBD1
length: 16
DNA: TGCAGTGCTCCTGGGGTAGGGGGCGCTATTTACAATGAGCAGTTCTTC
CDR3: CSAPGVGGAIYNEQFF

J: TRBJ2-2
V: TRBV7-9
size: -
D: TRBD1
length: 16
DNA: TGTGCCAGCAGCACAGGGACAGGGCCCAACACCGGGGAGCTGTTTTTT
CDR3: CASSTGTGPNTGELFF

J: TRBJ2-2
V: TRBV5-6
size: many
D: -
length: 13
DNA: TGTGCCAGCAGCCCTACACCCACCGGGGAGCTGTTTTTT
CDR3: CASSPTPTGELFF

J: TRBJ2-3
V: TRBV4-3
size: many
D: -
length: 13
DNA: TGCGCCAGCAGCTCACTCCGCACAGATACGCAGTATTTT
CDR3: CASSSLRTDTQYF

J: TRBJ2-3
V: TRBV2
size: -
D: TRBD2
length: 15
DNA: TGTGCCAGCAGCTCAGCGGGGAGCTCCTACAATGAGCAGTATTTT
CDR3: CASSSAGSSYNEQYF

J: TRBJ1-5
V: TRBV7-2
size: many
D: -
length: 14
DNA: TGTGCCAGCAGCTCAGGGACTGCCCGAGAGCCCCAGCATTTT
CDR3: CASSSGTAREPQHF

J: TRBJ1-4
V: TRBV15
size: -
D: -
length: 14
DNA: TGTGCCCCACTAAGCGCAGGTTTAGGTGAAAAACTGTTTTTT
CDR3: CAPLSAGLGEKLFF

J: TRBJ2-5
V: TRBV5-8
size: many
D: TRBD1
length: 13
DNA: TGTGCCAGCTGGAACAGGGGTGGAGAGACCCAGTACTTC
CDR3: CASWNRGGETQYF

J: TRBJ1-5
V: TRBV28
size: -
D: TRBD1
length: 15
DNA: TGTGCCAGCAGCAACAGGGGGCTGGGCAATCAGCCCCAGCATTTT
CDR3: CASSNRGLGNQPQHF

J: TRBJ2-1
V: TRBV20-1
size: many
D: -
length: 15
DNA: TGCAGTGCCCGGGGGGGGACAGGGTCCTACAATGAGCAGTTCTTC
CDR3: CSARGGTGSYNEQFF

J: TRBJ2-5
V: TRBV2
size: many
D: TRBD2
length: 14
DNA: TGTGCCAGCAGTCCGACGGGGGGGACCGGGGACCAGTACTTC
CDR3: CASSPTGGTGDQYF

J: TRBJ2-3
V: TRBV9
size: many
D: TRBD2
length: 16
DNA: TGTGCCAGCAGCGTAGATCTAGCGGGGGCCACAGATACGCAGTATTTT
CDR3: CASSVDLAGATDTQYF

J: TRBJ2-1
V: TRBV5-6
size: many
D: -
length: 16
DNA: TGTGCCAGCAGCTTGGATAGTGGACATCAGTCCGATGAGCAGTTCTTC
CDR3: CASSLDSGHQSDEQFF

J: TRBJ2-6
V: TRBV11-3
size: many
D: -
length: 15
DNA: TGTGCCAGCACTAATCGGAATTCCGGGGCCAACGTCCTGACTTTC
CDR3: CASTNRNSGANVLTF

J: TRBJ1-2
V: TRBV14
size: many
D: -
length: 16
DNA: TGTGCCAGCAGCCAAGGTCGCGGGAGGGGAAACTATGGCTACACCTTC
CDR3: CASSQGRGRGNYGYTF

J: TRBJ1-4
V: TRBV20-1
size: many
D: -
length: 14
DNA: TGCAGTGCTACATGGGGGAACGATAATGAAAAACTGTTTTTT
CDR3: CSATWGNDNEKLFF

J: TRBJ2-7
V: TRBV9
size: many
D: -
length: 15
DNA: TGTGCCAGCAGCGCGAAGGTCACGGGGGTCTACGAGCAGTACTTC
CDR3: CASSAKVTGVYEQYF

J: TRBJ1-2
V: TRBV7-2
size: many
D: -
length: 17
DNA: TGTGCCAGCAGCTTAACCATCGTAGGGGGGGGCGACTATGGCTACACCTTC
CDR3: CASSLTIVGGGDYGYTF

J: TRBJ1-6
V: TRBV19
size: many
D: -
length: 14
DNA: TGTGCCAGTAGTCCGGGACGGGGGAATTCACCCCTCCACTTT
CDR3: CASSPGRGNSPLHF

J: TRBJ1-6
V: TRBV7-9
size: -
D: TRBD1
length: 15
DNA: TGCGCCAGCAGCTCGGGGGACAGCTTTAATTCACCCCTCCACTTT
CDR3: CASSSGDSFNSPLHF

J: TRBJ2-5
V: TRBV20-1
size: once
D: -
length: 13
DNA: TGCAGTGCTAGATCGGGGGCGGAAGAGACCCAGTACTTC
CDR3: CSARSGAEETQYF

J: TRBJ2-1
V: TRBV12-3/TRBV12-4
size: many
D: -
length: 14
DNA: TGTGCCAGCAGTGGGTGGCGGGGTCGGGATGAGCAGTTCTTC
CDR3: CASSGWRGRDEQFF

J: TRBJ2-1
V: TRBV20-1
size: many
D: TRBD2
length: 16
DNA: TGCAGTGCTAGAGATTGGGGGGGACCCAGGGACAATGAGCAGTTCTTC
CDR3: CSARDWGGPRDNEQFF

J: TRBJ2-7
V: TRBV3-1
size: -
D: TRBD2
length: 14
DNA: TGTGCCAGCACCCCCACTAGCGGCGCGAGCGAGCAGTACTTC
CDR3: CASTPTSGASEQYF

J: TRBJ2-1
V: TRBV20-1
size: many
D: TRBD2
length: 16
DNA: TGCAGTGCTAGAGATACTAGCGGGGGGGCCTCAGATGAGCAGTTCTTC
CDR3: CSARDTSGGASDEQFF

J: TRBJ1-1
V: TRBV5-1
size: -
D: -
length: 14
DNA: TGCGCCAGCAGCCCCGCCCCAGCGAACACTGAAGCTTTCTTT
CDR3: CASSPAPANTEAFF

J: TRBJ2-5
V: TRBV7-2
size: many
D: -
length: 18
DNA: TGTGCCAGCAGCGGTCCGGGCCTCAAGGGGCGGGGTAGAAAGACCCAGTACTTC
CDR3: CASSGPGLKGRGRKTQYF

J: TRBJ2-7
V: TRBV20-1
size: many
D: -
length: 15
DNA: TGCAGTGCTAGGGGTAGCTCCCAAAGCTCCTACGAGCAGTACTTC
CDR3: CSARGSSQSSYEQYF

J: TRBJ1-2
V: TRBV7-9
size: many
D: TRBD1
length: 14
DNA: TGTGCCAGCAGCGCGACAGGGGGCCAGGCTGGCTACACCTTC
CDR3: CASSATGGQAGYTF

J: TRBJ2-1
V: TRBV2
size: many
D: -
length: 13
DNA: TGTGCCAGCAGTGGGACCCGGGGCAATGAGCAGTTCTTC
CDR3: CASSGTRGNEQFF

J: TRBJ2-1
V: TRBV12-3/TRBV12-4
size: -
D: TRBD1
length: 15
DNA: TGTGCCAGCAGCTTTACAGGGGGGAGCACAGATACGCAGTTCTTC
CDR3: CASSFTGGSTDTQFF

J: TRBJ1-3
V: TRBV27
size: -
D: TRBD1
length: 16
DNA: TGTGCCAGCAGTTTAAGGCTCGGGGACAGGGGATACGCCATATATTTT
CDR3: CASSLRLGDRGYAIYF

J: TRBJ2-7
V: TRBV6-1
size: many
D: TRBD1
length: 16
DNA: TGTGCCAGCACCCCCCTTGGACAGGGGGCCAATTACGAGCAGTACTTC
CDR3: CASTPLGQGANYEQYF

J: TRBJ1-1
V: TRBV28
size: -
D: -
length: 14
DNA: TGTGCCAGCAGTCCCCGGTCGGGGCGCCCGGAGGCTTTCTTT
CDR3: CASSPRSGRPEAFF

J: TRBJ1-1
V: TRBV15
size: few
D: -
length: 14
DNA: TGTGCCACCAGCAAAGGCCCGCTAGTCACTGAAGCTTTCTTT
CDR3: CATSKGPLVTEAFF

J: TRBJ2-1
V: TRBV6-2/TRBV6-3
size: many
D: TRBD2
length: 15
DNA: TGTGCCAGCAGTCGGGCGCTAGCGGGAGAAAATGAGCAGTTCTTC
CDR3: CASSRALAGENEQFF

J: TRBJ2-3
V: TRBV7-8
size: medium-sized
D: TRBD2
length: 14
DNA: TGTGCCAGCAGCTTAGGGGTCCGGGCGGGAGGTGTGTATTTT
CDR3: CASSLGVRAGGVYF

J: TRBJ2-1
V: TRBV5-8
size: many
D: -
length: 11
DNA: TGTGCCAGCAGCTTGGGCAATGAGCAGTTCTTC
CDR3: CASSLGNEQFF

J: TRBJ1-1
V: TRBV6-2/TRBV6-3
size: -
D: -
length: 12
DNA: TGTGCCAGCACCCGCTTGAACACTGAAGCTTTCTTT
CDR3: CASTRLNTEAFF

J: TRBJ1-2
V: TRBV19
size: -
D: TRBD1
length: 13
DNA: TGTGCCAGTATGGGACAGGCACATTATGGCTACACCTTC
CDR3: CASMGQAHYGYTF

J: TRBJ2-6
V: TRBV5-6
size: many
D: -
length: 16
DNA: TGTGCCAGCAGCTTTGTCAGGGCCTCTGGGGCCAACGTCCTGACTTTC
CDR3: CASSFVRASGANVLTF

J: TRBJ2-2
V: TRBV2
size: -
D: -
length: 13
DNA: TGTGCCAGCAGTGAAGCGAACGACGGGGAGCTGTTTTTT
CDR3: CASSEANDGELFF